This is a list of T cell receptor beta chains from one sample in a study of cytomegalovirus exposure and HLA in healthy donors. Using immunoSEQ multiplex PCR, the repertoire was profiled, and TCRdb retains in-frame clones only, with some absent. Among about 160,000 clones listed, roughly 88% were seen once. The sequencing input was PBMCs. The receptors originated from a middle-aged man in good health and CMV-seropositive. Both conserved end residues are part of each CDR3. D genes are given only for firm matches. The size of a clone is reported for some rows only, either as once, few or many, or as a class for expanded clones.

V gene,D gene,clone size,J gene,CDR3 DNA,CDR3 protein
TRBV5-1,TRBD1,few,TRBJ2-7,TGCGCCAGCAGAATAGGGACAGCCTACGAGCAGTACTTC,CASRIGTAYEQYF
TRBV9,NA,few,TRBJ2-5,TGTGCCAGCAGCCAGAGTTTACAGGGAGGGGACCAAGAGACCCAGTACTTC,CASSQSLQGGDQETQYF
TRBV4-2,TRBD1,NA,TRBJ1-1,TGTGCCAGCAGCTTAGGACAGGGGAAGGCTTTCTTT,CASSLGQGKAFF
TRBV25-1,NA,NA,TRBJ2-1,TGTGCCAGCAGTGACCCGGGACCAGCGGGCAATGAGCAGTTCTTC,CASSDPGPAGNEQFF
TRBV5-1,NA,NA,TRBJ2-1,TGCGCCAGCAGCTTGAATGTCGGTGAGCAGTTCTTC,CASSLNVGEQFF
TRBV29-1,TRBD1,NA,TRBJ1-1,TGCAGCGTCAACAGGGGGGCGAACACTGAAGCTTTCTTT,CSVNRGANTEAFF
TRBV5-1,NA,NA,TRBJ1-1,TGCGCCAGCGGCTGGGCCTTGAACACTGAAGCTTTCTTT,CASGWALNTEAFF
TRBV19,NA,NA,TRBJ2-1,TGTGCCAGTACAGTGGGAGGCCCCCCCTACAATGAGCAGTTCTTC,CASTVGGPPYNEQFF
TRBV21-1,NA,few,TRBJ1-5,TGTGCCAGCAGCAAAGGGCAGGGATTAAATCAGCCCCAGCATTTT,CASSKGQGLNQPQHF
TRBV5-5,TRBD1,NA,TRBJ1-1,TGTGCCAGCAGCCCCTCCCTTTGGGGACAGGAAGAAGCTTTCTTT,CASSPSLWGQEEAFF
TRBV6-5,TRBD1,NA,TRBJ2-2,TGTGCCAGCAGTTATCCTAAGGACAGGCGGACCGGGGAGCTGTTTTTT,CASSYPKDRRTGELFF
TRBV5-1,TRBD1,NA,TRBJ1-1,TGCGCCAGCAGCCTTGGACAGGGGATGAACACTGAAGCTTTCTTT,CASSLGQGMNTEAFF
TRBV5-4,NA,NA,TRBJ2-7,TGTGCCAGCAGAGACGCGAGGGCCCGAAACGAGCAGTACTTC,CASRDARARNEQYF
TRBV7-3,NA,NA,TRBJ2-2,TGTGCCAGCAGCTTCTCGGGTGGCACCGGGGAGCTGTTTTTT,CASSFSGGTGELFF